These 32 T cell receptor beta chains were sequenced from one sample in a study of siplizumab effects on memory and regulatory T cells. Libraries were prepared by immunoSEQ multiplex PCR; TCRdb keeps only in-frame clonotypes and omits some of them. Counted here are approximately 100,000 clones, roughly nine tenths occurring once; the ten biggest clones make up about 0.7%. Sample: Tregs sorted from blood. These receptor sequences come from a human donor in good health.

The J gene is TRBJ2-6, the V gene TRBV10-2, with a weak D call TRBD1 (5 bases). From germline, CDR1 is WSHSY and CDR2 SAAADI. Trimming took off 3 bases at V and 0 bases at J, with 12 bases between the two ends. This CDR3 contains 17 residues. The CDR3 DNA is TGCGCCAGCAGTGAACAGGACCCCCTCTCTGGGGCCAACGTCCTGACTTTC. It is translated as CASSEQDPLSGANVLTF.

V and J are TRBV5-1 and TRBJ1-1, with D maybe TRBD1 (6 bases). From germline, CDR1 is SGHRS and CDR2 YFSETQ. Trimming cost V 4 bases and J 4 bases, with 20 bases left between them. The CDR3 spans 16 residues. The DNA for the CDR3 is TGCGCCAGCAGCCCGGATTACAGGGTTCGGGGCACTGAAGCTTTCTTT. Protein: CASSPDYRVRGTEAFF.

This clone is a singleton in its sample. The chain uses TRBV5-1 and TRBJ2-7; D perhaps matches TRBD2 (6 bases). The germline gives CDR1 SGHRS, CDR2 YFSETQ. Trimming took 5 bases from V and 7 from J, leaving 13 bases between them. The CDR3 runs to 12 residues. The CDR3 sequence: CASSPAGKEQYF. CDR3 nucleotide sequence: TGCGCCAGCAGTCCGGCGGGGAAAGAGCAGTACTTC.

V usage is TRBV14 and J usage is TRBJ2-1; 11 nucleotides agree with TRBD2. Germline lookup yields CDR1 SGHDN and CDR2 FVKESK. The junction had 11 bases not matched to a gene; V was cut back by 4 bases and J by 0 bases. The CDR3 sequence is 19 residues long. The CDR3 loop reads CASSLGGVSGRASYNEQFF. CDR3 in DNA: TGTGCCAGCAGCCTGGGCGGGGTTAGCGGGAGGGCCTCCTACAATGAGCAGTTCTTC.

This clone was seen a single time. The gene calls are TRBV9 and TRBJ2-1; 11 bases agree with TRBD2. Unmatched junction bases numbered 7, after V lost 3 bases and J lost 8 bases. The germline gives CDR1 SGDLS, CDR2 YYNGEE. This CDR3 comprises 15 residues. The CDR3 loop is CASSALAGGADEQFF. CDR3 DNA sequence: TGTGCCAGCAGCGCCCTAGCGGGAGGTGCCGATGAGCAGTTCTTC.

The genes are TRBV7-2 and TRBJ1-5, with D perhaps TRBD1 (5 bases). Germline assignment: CDR1 SGHTA and CDR2 FQGNSA. This CDR3 comprises 13 residues. The germline V and J ends were trimmed by 1 base and 5 bases, with 6 bases remaining between them. CDR3 nucleotides: TGTGCCAGCAGCTTAGTCAGGGATCAGCCCCAGCATTTT. The encoded protein is CASSLVRDQPQHF.

This clone was seen more than once but under ten times. The sample holds other DNA sequences that translate to the same CDR3. The chain joins TRBV25-1 to TRBJ1-1; D perhaps matches TRBD1 (5 bases). The germline V and J ends were trimmed by 6 bases and 4 bases, with 9 bases remaining between them. Germline V lookup: CDR1 MGHDK, CDR2 SYGVNS. The CDR3 sequence is 12 residues long. The chain's CDR3 is CASSPDSTEAFF. CDR3 DNA: TGTGCCAGCAGCCCAGACAGCACTGAAGCTTTCTTT.

The CDR3 region has the DNA TGTGCCAGTAGTATGGCGGGAGTCGGATCAGATACGCAGTATTTT. Protein: CASSMAGVGSDTQYF. The chain employs TRBV19 and TRBJ2-3, with 7 positions matching TRBD2. V gave up 3 bases and J gave up 4 bases; unmatched junction bases: 7. This CDR3 has 15 residues. Germline V gives CDR1 LNHDA, CDR2 SQIVND (reference sequence).

The V and J genes are TRBV5-4 and TRBJ2-2, with D unresolved. The CDR3 contains 15 residues. V was cut by 2 bases and J by 2 bases, with 10 bases left in between. Germline V CDR1 and CDR2: SGHNT, YYREEE (reference sequence). CDR3 in DNA: TGTGCCAGCAGCTTCGTGAACTCTAACACCGGGGAGCTGTTTTTT. It translates to CASSFVNSNTGELFF. The whole variable domain, remainder taken from reference TRBV5-4 and TRBJ2-2, is ETGVTQSPTHLIKTRGQQVTLRCSSQSGHNTVSWYQQALGQGPQFIFQYYREEENGRGNFPPRFSGLQFPNYSSELNVNALELDDSALYLCASSFVNSNTGELFFGEGSRLTVL.

This chain uses TRBV13 with TRBJ2-5; D gene uncertain. Germline V gene data show CDR1 as PRHDT and CDR2 as FYEKMQ (reference sequence). The V end lost 3 bases, the J end lost 7 bases, and 12 bases lay between the germline ends. The length of the CDR3 is 13 residues. CDR3 coding DNA: TGTGCCAGCAGCTTCGGAAGAGGCGGGACCCAGTACTTC. Translation: CASSFGRGGTQYF.

V is TRBV18 and J is TRBJ1-4; D gene unclear. Looked up from germline, CDR1 is KGHSH and CDR2 is LQKENI. Trimming removed 1 base from V and 5 bases from J, with 14 bases in between. This CDR3 is built from 16 residues. CDR3 protein: CASSPLFDTVNEKLFF. The DNA for the CDR3 is TGTGCCAGCTCACCACTATTCGACACCGTGAATGAAAAACTGTTTTTT.

This chain connects TRBV29-1 to TRBJ2-3, with 8 bases fitting TRBD2. Germline V lookup: CDR1 SQVTM, CDR2 ANQGSEA. The junction had 6 bases not matched to a gene; V was cut back by 7 bases and J by 3 bases. The length of the CDR3 is 13 residues. CDR3 in amino acids: CSGTSGRTDTQYF. The CDR3, as DNA: TGCAGCGGTACTAGCGGACGAACAGATACGCAGTATTTT.

V and J are TRBV5-1 and TRBJ2-3; D is perhaps TRBD2 (6 bases). Germline values: CDR1 SGHRS, CDR2 YFSETQ. Deletions cut 4 bases from V and 4 bases from J, with 13 bases between. The CDR3 consists of 14 residues. The CDR3, as DNA: TGCGCCAGCAGCCAGACTAGGGCTCCAGATACGCAGTATTTT. Amino acid sequence: CASSQTRAPDTQYF.

The chain carries TRBV5-5 and TRBJ2-3; D could derive from TRBD1 or TRBD2 (5 bases each). This CDR3 region has 16 residues. Trimming took 0 bases from V and 2 from J, leaving 13 bases between them. CDR1 and CDR2 from the germline V gene are SGHKS and YYEKEE (reference sequence). In DNA, the CDR3 is TGTGCCAGCAGCTTGGTTCGGGGACCCCCCACAGATACGCAGTATTTT. Its translation: CASSLVRGPPTDTQYF.

Comments on this clone: At one end, the junction sequence differs from germline, possibly due to a read error. The V call is TRBV7-9, the J call TRBJ2-6, with D uncertain. Germline CDR1 is SEHNR and CDR2 is FQNEAQ (reference sequence). CDR3 length equals 14 residues. The CDR3 protein is CAGSTRWGANVLTF. In nucleotides, the CDR3 is TGTGCCGGCAGCACCAGGTGGGGGGCCAACGTCCTGACTTTC.

The chain carries TRBV27 and TRBJ1-1; 8 nucleotides line up with TRBD1. V lost 6 bases and J lost 4; bases outside the gene matches: 4. CDR3 size: 13 residues. Germline loops: CDR1 MNHEY, CDR2 SMNVEV (reference sequence). In DNA form, the CDR3 reads TGTGCCAGCAGCCCTGGACAGGGCACTGAAGCTTTCTTT. Translated, it gives CASSPGQGTEAFF.

This chain uses TRBV5-1 with TRBJ1-4, with 12 bases that match TRBD1. From germline, CDR1 is SGHRS and CDR2 YFSETQ. Trimming at V came to 4 bases and at J to 8 bases, leaving 9 bases not matched to a gene. This CDR3 is 16 amino acids long. The CDR3 sequence is CASSPGQGAVREKLFF. CDR3 sequence (DNA): TGCGCCAGCAGCCCGGGACAGGGGGCAGTTCGGGAAAAACTGTTTTTT.

This clone was found once. The CDR3 sequence: CASSGLLGSQYF. The CDR3 DNA follows: TGCGCCAGCAGTGGACTCCTTGGGTCGCAGTATTTT. The V call is TRBV10-2, the J call TRBJ2-3, with D uncertain. Germline V gene lookup returns CDR1 WSHSY and CDR2 SAAADI. The CDR3 has 12 residues. V lost 4 bases and J 10 bases, leaving 12 bases between the germline ends.

The chain combines TRBV4-1 with TRBJ2-3; unclear D gene. Germline values: CDR1 MGHRA, CDR2 YSYEKL. The V gene lost 4 bases and the J gene lost 2 bases, with 7 bases spanning the gap. The CDR3 consists of 13 residues. CDR3 protein: CASSLKFTDTQYF. The CDR3 DNA reads as TGCGCCAGCAGCCTGAAATTCACAGATACGCAGTATTTT.

V is TRBV9 and J is TRBJ2-7, with 11 nucleotides matching TRBD2. V was pared by 3 bases and J by 5 bases, with 10 bases of the junction left unmatched. The CDR3 totals 16 residues. CDR1 and CDR2 (germline): SGDLS, YYNGEE. The CDR3 nucleotides are TGTGCCAGCAGCGCCCGGACCGGGACTAGCGGTGACGAGCAGTACTTC. Protein sequence: CASSARTGTSGDEQYF.

CDR3 region: CASSLSQTPIAEKLFF. The CDR3 DNA is TGTGCCAGCAGTTTATCCCAAACACCGATAGCTGAAAAACTGTTTTTT. J is TRBJ1-4 and V is TRBV27; D ambiguous. In germline, CDR1 is MNHEY, CDR2 SMNVEV (reference sequence). This CDR3 region has 16 residues. V was trimmed by 0 bases and J by 7 bases, leaving 15 bases between them.

The CDR3 DNA is TGTGCCAGCAGCGTAGCTATGGCGGGAGTCCCTCCCGGGGAGCTGTTTTTT. Amino acids: CASSVAMAGVPPGELFF. V usage is TRBV9 and J usage is TRBJ2-2, with TRBD2 matching 7 bases. The CDR3 extends over 17 amino acids. With V trimmed by 0 bases and J by 6 bases, 11 bases remained unmatched. The germline V gene encodes CDR1 SGDLS and CDR2 YYNGEE.

This clone was counted once. The chain couples TRBV11-3 to TRBJ2-1; no definite D call. CDR1 and CDR2 from the germline V gene are SGHNT and YENEEA. Trimming took off 0 bases at V and 4 bases at J, with 7 bases between the two ends. This CDR3 has 14 residues. The CDR3 DNA follows: TGTGCCAGCAGCTTAGATTCCAATTACAATGAGCAGTTCTTC. Translating gives CASSLDSNYNEQFF.

The chain recombines TRBV19 with TRBJ2-2; tentative D call: TRBD2 (6 bases). Deletions cut 1 base from V and 1 base from J, with 10 bases between. Germline CDR1 is LNHDA and CDR2 is SQIVND (reference sequence). The length of the CDR3 is 16 residues. The DNA for the CDR3 is TGTGCCAGTAGTATAGGTAATAGCGGGAACACCGGGGAGCTGTTTTTT. It is translated as CASSIGNSGNTGELFF.

This clone was found a few times. J is TRBJ1-2 and V is TRBV28; D is perhaps TRBD1 (5 bases). Germline values: CDR1 MDHEN, CDR2 SYDVKM. The CDR3 consists of 11 residues. V gave up 6 bases and J gave up 6 bases, with 8 bases separating them. The CDR3 bases are TGTGCCAGCAGACTGGGGGATGGCTACACCTTC. Protein product: CASRLGDGYTF.

V is TRBV7-2 and J is TRBJ1-1, with D possibly being TRBD1 (5 bases). The CDR3 covers 15 residues. Germline V gives CDR1 SGHTA, CDR2 FQGNSA. V shed 5 bases and J shed 1 base, with 14 bases lying between them. Here the CDR3 reads CASSRDRTTNTEAFF. CDR3 nucleotide sequence: TGTGCCAGCAGCCGCGACAGAACTACGAACACTGAAGCTTTCTTT.

The chain has TRBV28 and TRBJ1-5; no clear D. The CDR3 has 11 residues. V was trimmed by 6 bases and J by 4 bases, leaving 4 bases between them. Germline V gives CDR1 MDHEN, CDR2 SYDVKM. The CDR3 protein is CASSGNQPQHF. The DNA for the CDR3 is TGTGCCAGCAGCGGTAATCAGCCCCAGCATTTT. Filled out from reference TRBV28 and TRBJ1-5, the complete variable domain reads DVKVTQSSRYLVKRTGEKVFLECVQDMDHENMFWYRQDPGLGLRLIYFSYDVKMKEKGDIPEGYSVSREKKERFSLILESASTNQTSMYLCASSGNQPQHFGDGTRLSIL.

This clone was detected once. V usage is TRBV11-2 and J usage is TRBJ2-3; 13 nucleotides align to TRBD2. With 4 bases clipped from V and 4 bases from J, the junction kept 5 bases outside the gene matches. CDR3 length: 16 residues. Germline V lookup: CDR1 SGHAT, CDR2 FQNNGV. CDR3 bases: TGTGCCAGCAGCTCACTAGCGGGAGGGATTGCAGATACGCAGTATTTT. Translated: CASSSLAGGIADTQYF.

The chain recombines TRBV7-3 with TRBJ2-3, with TRBD1 identical over 8 bases. V shed 8 bases and J 5 bases; nucleotides not matched to a gene: 6. Looked up from germline, CDR1 is SGHTA and CDR2 is FQGTGA. This CDR3 is built from 13 residues. CDR3 in DNA: TGTGCCAGCCAACAGGGGGGAGAAGATACGCAGTATTTT. This gives the protein CASQQGGEDTQYF.

This clone was recorded only once. The chain is built from TRBV6-5 and TRBJ2-7, with 8 bases lining up with TRBD1. The V gene end was trimmed by 4 bases and the J gene end by 4 bases; junction bases not matched to a gene: 3. From germline, CDR1 is MNHEY and CDR2 SVGAGI. The CDR3 consists of 13 residues. The CDR3 coding sequence is TGTGCCAGCAGTTGGCGGGACAGGTACGAGCAGTACTTC. Translation: CASSWRDRYEQYF.

The chain carries TRBV19 and TRBJ2-5, with a possible D match to TRBD2 (6 bases). Germline V gene sequence: CDR1 LNHDA, CDR2 SQIVND (reference sequence). V gave up 5 bases and J gave up 1 base, with 8 bases separating them. This CDR3 is built from 13 residues. Here the CDR3 DNA reads TGTGCCAGTAGTCGGGGGATCCAAGAGACCCAGTACTTC. It codes for CASSRGIQETQYF.

This clone was seen only once. V is TRBV11-2 and J is TRBJ2-2, with 8 nucleotides matching TRBD1. CDR1 SGHAT and CDR2 FQNNGV come from the germline V gene. The CDR3 loop spans 14 amino acids. After removal of 5 bases from V and 5 bases from J, the junction contained 4 bases not matched to a gene. The CDR3 loop is CASSRTGKTGELFF. The CDR3 nucleotides are TGTGCCAGCAGCCGGACAGGGAAGACCGGGGAGCTGTTTTTT.